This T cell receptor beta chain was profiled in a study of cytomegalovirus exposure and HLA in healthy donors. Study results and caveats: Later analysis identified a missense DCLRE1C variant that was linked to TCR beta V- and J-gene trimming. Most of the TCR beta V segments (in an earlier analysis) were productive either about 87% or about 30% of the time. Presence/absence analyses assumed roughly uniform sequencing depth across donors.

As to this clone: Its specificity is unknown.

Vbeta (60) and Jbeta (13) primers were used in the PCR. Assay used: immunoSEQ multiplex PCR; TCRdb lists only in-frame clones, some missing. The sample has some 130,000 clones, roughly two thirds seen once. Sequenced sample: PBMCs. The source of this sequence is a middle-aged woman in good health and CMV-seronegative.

CDR3 protein: CASSLSQGALSPQHF. CDR3 in DNA: TGTGCCAGCAGCTTATCCCAGGGGGCGCTTTCACCCCAGCATTTT. The genes are TRBV7-2 and TRBJ1-5; 8 nucleotides agree with TRBD1. V trimming: 2 bases; J trimming: 10 bases; junction bases outside the gene matches: 10. The CDR3 spans 15 residues. From germline, CDR1 is SGHTA and CDR2 FQGNSA.